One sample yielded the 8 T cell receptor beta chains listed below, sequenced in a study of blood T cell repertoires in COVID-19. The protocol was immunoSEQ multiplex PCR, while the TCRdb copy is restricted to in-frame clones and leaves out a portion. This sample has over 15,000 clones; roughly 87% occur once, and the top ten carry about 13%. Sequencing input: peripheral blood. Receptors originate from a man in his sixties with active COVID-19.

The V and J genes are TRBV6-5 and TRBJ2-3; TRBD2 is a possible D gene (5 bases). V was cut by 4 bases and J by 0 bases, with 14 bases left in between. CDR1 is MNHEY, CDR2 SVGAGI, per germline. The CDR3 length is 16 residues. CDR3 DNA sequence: TGTGCCAGCAGTTCGTACGGGGTATCTAGCACAGATACGCAGTATTTT. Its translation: CASSSYGVSSTDTQYF.

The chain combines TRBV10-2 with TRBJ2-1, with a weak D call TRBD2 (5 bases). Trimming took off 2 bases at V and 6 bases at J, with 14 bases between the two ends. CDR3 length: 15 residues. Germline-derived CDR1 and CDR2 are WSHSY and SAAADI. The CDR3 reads CASSEKLAYFNEQFF. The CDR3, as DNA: TGCGCCAGCAGTGAGAAGCTAGCTTACTTCAATGAGCAGTTCTTC.

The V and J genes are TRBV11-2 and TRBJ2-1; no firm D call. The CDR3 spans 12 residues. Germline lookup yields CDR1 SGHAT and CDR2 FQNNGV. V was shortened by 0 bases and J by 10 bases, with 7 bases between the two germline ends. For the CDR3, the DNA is TGTGCCAGCAGCTTAGAGGTGCGAGAGCAGTTCTTC. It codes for CASSLEVREQFF.

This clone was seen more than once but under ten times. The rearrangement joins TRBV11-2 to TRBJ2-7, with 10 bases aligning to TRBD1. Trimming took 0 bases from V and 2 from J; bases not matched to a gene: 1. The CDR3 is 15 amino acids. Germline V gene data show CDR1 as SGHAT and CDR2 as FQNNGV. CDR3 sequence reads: CASSLDGTGAYEQYF. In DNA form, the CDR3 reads TGTGCCAGCAGCTTAGATGGGACAGGGGCCTACGAGCAGTACTTC.

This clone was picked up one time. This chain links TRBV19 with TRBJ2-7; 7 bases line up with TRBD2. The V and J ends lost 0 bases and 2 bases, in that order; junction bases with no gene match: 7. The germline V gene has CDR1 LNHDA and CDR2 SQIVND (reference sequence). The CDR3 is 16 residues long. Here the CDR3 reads CASSIEGPGGTYEQYF. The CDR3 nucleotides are TGTGCCAGTAGTATAGAGGGCCCGGGGGGAACCTACGAGCAGTACTTC.

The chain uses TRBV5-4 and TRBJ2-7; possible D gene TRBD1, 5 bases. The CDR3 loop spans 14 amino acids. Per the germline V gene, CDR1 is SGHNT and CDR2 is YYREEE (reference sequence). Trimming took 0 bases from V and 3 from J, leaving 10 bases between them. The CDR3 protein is CASSLVGQGYEQYF. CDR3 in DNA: TGTGCCAGCAGCTTGGTCGGTCAGGGCTACGAGCAGTACTTC.

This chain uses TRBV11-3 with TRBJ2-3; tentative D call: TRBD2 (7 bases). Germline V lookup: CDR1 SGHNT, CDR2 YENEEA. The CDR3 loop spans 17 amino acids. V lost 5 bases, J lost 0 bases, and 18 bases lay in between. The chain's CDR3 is CASSLGSGTYSTDTQYF. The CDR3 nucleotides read TGTGCCAGCAGCCTAGGCAGCGGGACATATAGCACAGATACGCAGTATTTT.

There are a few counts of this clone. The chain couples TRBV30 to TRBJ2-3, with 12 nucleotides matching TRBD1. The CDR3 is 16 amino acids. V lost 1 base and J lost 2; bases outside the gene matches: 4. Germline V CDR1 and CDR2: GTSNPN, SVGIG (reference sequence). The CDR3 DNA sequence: TGTGCCTGGAGTGCGGGACAGGGGGCTTTCACAGATACGCAGTATTTT. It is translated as CAWSAGQGAFTDTQYF.